This TCR beta chain was captured by sequencing in a study of naive and memory T cell subsets. Two oligonucleotides, mixed equimolar, formed the beta constant-region primer covering TRBC1 and TRBC2. An oligonucleotide with the SP2 primer and a 12-nucleotide UMI was ligated to the cDNA 3' end. One entry per CDR3 protein results from TCRdb running MiXCR on the UMI-ligation and nested PCR reads. Of under 100,000 distinct CDR3 sequences in the sample, over 7% were seen once. The study's findings and limits: A clonotype means one alpha or beta sequence, not an alpha/beta pair.

This clonotype was seen more than once but under ten times. Its antigen remains unknown. This receptor was taken from a human donor in good health. What was sequenced was central memory CD4+ T cells from blood.

In nucleotides, the CDR3 is TGTGCCAGCAGTTTATCCTTTACAGATACGCAGTATTTT. Translation: CASSLSFTDTQYF. This chain joins TRBV27 and TRBJ2-3; D is undetermined. Germline V gives CDR1 MNHEY, CDR2 SMNVEV (reference sequence). Trimming shortened V by 0 bases and J by 3 bases, and 4 bases separated the two germline ends. CDR3 length: 13 residues.